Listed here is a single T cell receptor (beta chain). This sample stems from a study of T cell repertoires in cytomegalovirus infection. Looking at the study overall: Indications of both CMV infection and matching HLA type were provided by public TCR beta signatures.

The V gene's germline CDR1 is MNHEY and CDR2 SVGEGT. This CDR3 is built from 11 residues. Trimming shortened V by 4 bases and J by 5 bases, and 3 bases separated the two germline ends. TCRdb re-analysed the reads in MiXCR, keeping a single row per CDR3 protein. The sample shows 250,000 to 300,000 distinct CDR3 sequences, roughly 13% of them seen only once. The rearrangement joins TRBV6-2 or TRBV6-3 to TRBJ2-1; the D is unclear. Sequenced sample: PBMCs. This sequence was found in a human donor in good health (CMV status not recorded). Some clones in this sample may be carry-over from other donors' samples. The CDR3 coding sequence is TGTGCCAGCAGTTCCCACAATGAGCAGTTCTTC. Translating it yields CASSSHNEQFF.